Described below is a single T cell receptor beta chain sequence and its context. The data originate from a study of blood T cell repertoires in COVID-19. Overall study context: From the United States, Italy and Spain came samples of acute and convalescent COVID-19. T cells, B-cell-depleted T cells, or PBMCs supplied cDNA or gDNA.

Germline CDR1 is SGHTA and CDR2 is FQGNSA. V trimming: 2 bases; J trimming: 4 bases; junction bases outside the gene matches: 4. The CDR3 has 14 residues. In the authors' workflow: Reference gene primers were amplified, and this amplification served to estimate nucleated cell counts. Produced via immunoSEQ multiplex PCR; TCRdb's table is partial and in-frame only. The V and J calls and clone size are taken from that table; D and trimming were inferred from the DNA. The table has roughly 120,000 clones, 65% to 80% seen once. V gene TRBV7-2 combines with J gene TRBJ1-2; 7 bases are a match to TRBD1. The clonotype comes from a man aged 65-85 years with acute or convalescent COVID-19. Sequencing input: peripheral blood. CDR3 sequence: CASSLRQGGYGYTF. DNA of the CDR3: TGTGCCAGCAGCTTAAGGCAGGGGGGCTATGGCTACACCTTC.